Listed below are T cell receptor beta chains from one sample, sequenced in a study of cytomegalovirus exposure and HLA in healthy donors. TCRdb's table, derived via immunoSEQ multiplex PCR, lists solely in-frame clones and lacks some. The sample includes about 120,000 clones, approximately 80% of them seen just once. The sample comprised PBMCs. The source of these receptors is a woman aged 40 to 55 in good health and CMV-seropositive. CDR3s include the opening cysteine and the closing phenylalanine or tryptophan. The D gene is left open where the match is weak. Where a row states a size, it is once, few, many or the class of an expanded clone; other rows omit it.

V gene: TRBV7-9
J gene: TRBJ1-2
clone size: -
D gene: TRBD1
CDR3 DNA: TGTGCCAGCAGCTTGGGACAGGGTAGCTACACCTTC
CDR3 protein: CASSLGQGSYTF

V gene: TRBV6-1
J gene: TRBJ1-5
clone size: -
D gene: TRBD1
CDR3 DNA: TGTGCCAGCAGACAGGGGGGCCAGCCCCAGCATTTT
CDR3 protein: CASRQGGQPQHF

V gene: TRBV7-3
J gene: TRBJ2-2
clone size: -
D gene: -
CDR3 DNA: TGTGCCAGCAGCCCCAAGCGGGACACCGGGGAGCTGTTTTTT
CDR3 protein: CASSPKRDTGELFF

V gene: TRBV7-2
J gene: TRBJ2-7
clone size: once
D gene: -
CDR3 DNA: TGTGCCAGCAGCTTAGCGGCGGCCTTGTCGCACGAGCAGTACTTC
CDR3 protein: CASSLAAALSHEQYF

V gene: TRBV19
J gene: TRBJ1-1
clone size: few
D gene: -
CDR3 DNA: TGTGCCAGTAGTCAACCGGGGGGTAGGAGCACTGAAGCTTTCTTT
CDR3 protein: CASSQPGGRSTEAFF

V gene: TRBV2
J gene: TRBJ2-1
clone size: -
D gene: TRBD1
CDR3 DNA: TGTGCCAGCGTGGGACAGGGGGCGCGCAATGAGCAGTTCTTC
CDR3 protein: CASVGQGARNEQFF

V gene: TRBV30
J gene: TRBJ1-1
clone size: -
D gene: -
CDR3 DNA: TGTGCCTGGAGTGTACGCAGTGAAGCTTTCTTT
CDR3 protein: CAWSVRSEAFF

V gene: TRBV13
J gene: TRBJ2-7
clone size: -
D gene: TRBD2
CDR3 DNA: TGTGCCAGCAGCTTACAACTAGCGGGAGCCGAGCAGTACTTC
CDR3 protein: CASSLQLAGAEQYF

V gene: TRBV5-6
J gene: TRBJ1-1
clone size: -
D gene: -
CDR3 DNA: TGTGCCAGCAGCTTGGTGGGGAGGGGGGCTGAAGCTTTCTTT
CDR3 protein: CASSLVGRGAEAFF

V gene: TRBV2
J gene: TRBJ2-7
clone size: -
D gene: TRBD2
CDR3 DNA: TGTGCCAGCAGTCCGGTGGGACTAGCGGGTACACCCTCCTACGAGCAGTACTTC
CDR3 protein: CASSPVGLAGTPSYEQYF

V gene: TRBV9
J gene: TRBJ2-1
clone size: -
D gene: -
CDR3 DNA: TGTGCCAGCAGCGTCGCCGGGGACTTTAACAGCGAGCAGTTCTTC
CDR3 protein: CASSVAGDFNSEQFF

V gene: TRBV7-3
J gene: TRBJ2-2
clone size: -
D gene: TRBD2
CDR3 DNA: TGTGCCAGCAGTCCCAGCGGGGTCGGGGAGCTGTTTTTT
CDR3 protein: CASSPSGVGELFF

V gene: TRBV5-6
J gene: TRBJ2-7
clone size: once
D gene: TRBD1
CDR3 DNA: TGTGCCAGCAGCCCAGGGACAGGGGTCCCCTACGAGCAGTACTTC
CDR3 protein: CASSPGTGVPYEQYF

V gene: TRBV10-1
J gene: TRBJ1-1
clone size: -
D gene: -
CDR3 DNA: TGCGCCAGCAGTCTTCAGGTGAACACTGAAGCTTTCTTT
CDR3 protein: CASSLQVNTEAFF

V gene: TRBV19
J gene: TRBJ2-7
clone size: -
D gene: TRBD1
CDR3 DNA: TGTGCCAGTCCCGAGACAGGGATCCCTCCCTACGAGCAGTACTTC
CDR3 protein: CASPETGIPPYEQYF

V gene: TRBV7-3
J gene: TRBJ2-7
clone size: -
D gene: -
CDR3 DNA: TGTGCCAGCAGCTTAGGAGCGGAGGTAGGCGAGCAGTACTTC
CDR3 protein: CASSLGAEVGEQYF

V gene: TRBV5-6
J gene: TRBJ2-7
clone size: -
D gene: -
CDR3 DNA: TGTGCCAGCAGCTTGGTGGAGGGCTACGAGCAGTACTTC
CDR3 protein: CASSLVEGYEQYF

V gene: TRBV6-1
J gene: TRBJ1-2
clone size: -
D gene: -
CDR3 DNA: TGTGCCAGCAACCGGGACATTGGTAGCTACACCTTC
CDR3 protein: CASNRDIGSYTF

V gene: TRBV6-1
J gene: TRBJ2-7
clone size: -
D gene: TRBD1
CDR3 DNA: TGTGCCAGCAGCAGGACAGGGCGATACGAGCAGTACTTC
CDR3 protein: CASSRTGRYEQYF

V gene: TRBV4-3
J gene: TRBJ2-1
clone size: -
D gene: TRBD2
CDR3 DNA: TGCGCCAGCAGCTCACAGCGGGACCGGTTGGTTGTGCAGTTCTTC
CDR3 protein: CASSSQRDRLVVQFF

V gene: TRBV7-2
J gene: TRBJ1-2
clone size: -
D gene: TRBD1
CDR3 DNA: TGTGCCAGCAGCTTAGCGGGGACAGGGAACTATGGCTACACCTTC
CDR3 protein: CASSLAGTGNYGYTF

V gene: TRBV2
J gene: TRBJ1-1
clone size: -
D gene: -
CDR3 DNA: TGTGCCAGCAGTGAAGCCCCCGGGACAAAGAACACTGAAGCTTTCTTT
CDR3 protein: CASSEAPGTKNTEAFF

V gene: TRBV19
J gene: TRBJ2-1
clone size: -
D gene: TRBD2
CDR3 DNA: TGTGCCAGTAAGCGGGGACTAGCGGGAGGGAGCTCCTACAATGAGCAGTTCTTC
CDR3 protein: CASKRGLAGGSSYNEQFF

V gene: TRBV7-2
J gene: TRBJ2-2
clone size: -
D gene: TRBD2
CDR3 DNA: TGTGCCAGCAGCCCCCGGGGTCTAGCGGGGGGAACCGGGGAGCTGTTTTTT
CDR3 protein: CASSPRGLAGGTGELFF

V gene: TRBV30
J gene: TRBJ2-7
clone size: once
D gene: TRBD1
CDR3 DNA: TGTGCCTGGAGTGTATGGACAGGGAACTACGAGCAGTACTTC
CDR3 protein: CAWSVWTGNYEQYF

V gene: TRBV2
J gene: TRBJ2-5
clone size: -
D gene: -
CDR3 DNA: TGTGCCAGTTCGTGGAATGTCCCGGGAGAGACCCAGTACTTC
CDR3 protein: CASSWNVPGETQYF

V gene: TRBV27
J gene: TRBJ2-1
clone size: -
D gene: TRBD2
CDR3 DNA: TGTGCCAGCAGTCGGACTAGCCTCAATGAGCAGTTCTTC
CDR3 protein: CASSRTSLNEQFF

V gene: TRBV7-9
J gene: TRBJ2-2
clone size: -
D gene: TRBD1
CDR3 DNA: TGTGCCAGCAGCCCGCAGGGGGCCGGGGAGCTGTTTTTT
CDR3 protein: CASSPQGAGELFF

V gene: TRBV2
J gene: TRBJ2-3
clone size: -
D gene: -
CDR3 DNA: TGTGCCAGCAGTGTAAGGGGCAATACGCAGTATTTT
CDR3 protein: CASSVRGNTQYF

V gene: TRBV30
J gene: TRBJ1-1
clone size: -
D gene: -
CDR3 DNA: TGTGCCTGGAGTTTACAGGGAAACACTGAAGCTTTCTTT
CDR3 protein: CAWSLQGNTEAFF

V gene: TRBV15
J gene: TRBJ2-3
clone size: -
D gene: TRBD1
CDR3 DNA: TGTGCCACCAGCAGAGATCGGACAGGTAGCACAGATACGCAGTATTTT
CDR3 protein: CATSRDRTGSTDTQYF

V gene: TRBV6-5
J gene: TRBJ1-6
clone size: -
D gene: TRBD1
CDR3 DNA: TGTGCCAGCAGTTACCGACAGGGACCTAATTCACCCCTCCACTTT
CDR3 protein: CASSYRQGPNSPLHF

V gene: TRBV29-1
J gene: TRBJ1-1
clone size: -
D gene: TRBD1
CDR3 DNA: TGCAGCGTTAGTAACAGGGGGAATACTGAAGCTTTCTTT
CDR3 protein: CSVSNRGNTEAFF

V gene: TRBV4-2
J gene: TRBJ1-6
clone size: -
D gene: -
CDR3 DNA: TGTGCCAGCAGCCAAGATCCCCCCCGGGGTAGCCCCTATAATTCACCCCTCCACTTT
CDR3 protein: CASSQDPPRGSPYNSPLHF

V gene: TRBV9
J gene: TRBJ1-1
clone size: -
D gene: TRBD1
CDR3 DNA: TGTGCCAGCAGCAGGGACAGCCGGGCGAACACTGAAGCTTTCTTT
CDR3 protein: CASSRDSRANTEAFF

V gene: TRBV7-9
J gene: TRBJ1-2
clone size: -
D gene: -
CDR3 DNA: TGTGCCAGCAGCTTAGCAGCCCTCCTCTATGGCTACACCTTC
CDR3 protein: CASSLAALLYGYTF

V gene: TRBV7-2
J gene: TRBJ2-2
clone size: -
D gene: -
CDR3 DNA: TGTGCCAGCAGCTTGATCGGGGGCACCGGGGAGCTGTTTTTT
CDR3 protein: CASSLIGGTGELFF

V gene: TRBV30
J gene: TRBJ2-7
clone size: -
D gene: TRBD2
CDR3 DNA: TGTGCCTGGAGGGTGGCCGGGCTAGCGGGAGTCAACGAGCAGTACTTC
CDR3 protein: CAWRVAGLAGVNEQYF

V gene: TRBV5-1
J gene: TRBJ2-7
clone size: -
D gene: -
CDR3 DNA: TGCGCCAGCAGCTTTGGGGACACAACCTACGAGCAGTACTTC
CDR3 protein: CASSFGDTTYEQYF

V gene: TRBV15
J gene: TRBJ2-7
clone size: -
D gene: TRBD2
CDR3 DNA: TGTGCCACCAGCAGAGGGACTAGCGGGCGAGAAGGGAACGAGCAGTACTTC
CDR3 protein: CATSRGTSGREGNEQYF

V gene: TRBV30
J gene: TRBJ1-1
clone size: -
D gene: -
CDR3 DNA: TGTGCCTGGGGAGGGGTTAGGACTGAAGCTTTCTTT
CDR3 protein: CAWGGVRTEAFF

V gene: TRBV7-2
J gene: TRBJ1-2
clone size: -
D gene: -
CDR3 DNA: TGTGCCAGCAGCTTAGTGGGCGTTGGCTACACCTTC
CDR3 protein: CASSLVGVGYTF

V gene: TRBV19
J gene: TRBJ2-4
clone size: -
D gene: TRBD1
CDR3 DNA: TGTGCCAGTAGAGATACAGGGGGCGAAAACATTCAGTACTTC
CDR3 protein: CASRDTGGENIQYF

V gene: TRBV5-1
J gene: TRBJ1-1
clone size: -
D gene: -
CDR3 DNA: TGCGCCAGCAGCCCGGGAGGGGCCCTAGAAGCTTTCTTT
CDR3 protein: CASSPGGALEAFF

V gene: TRBV6-1
J gene: TRBJ1-6
clone size: -
D gene: TRBD1
CDR3 DNA: TGTGCCAGCAGTGTGCCAGGGGGCGTAAATAATTCACCCCTCCACTTT
CDR3 protein: CASSVPGGVNNSPLHF

V gene: TRBV11-2
J gene: TRBJ1-1
clone size: -
D gene: TRBD1
CDR3 DNA: TGTGCCAGCAGCGAAGGGGGCCGGAACACTGAAGCTTTCTTT
CDR3 protein: CASSEGGRNTEAFF

V gene: TRBV7-2
J gene: TRBJ2-1
clone size: -
D gene: TRBD2
CDR3 DNA: TGTGCCGGGGGCCCCGAGCGGGGGGGCTTGGGGTTGTTCTTC
CDR3 protein: CAGGPERGGLGLFF

V gene: TRBV4-3
J gene: TRBJ2-7
clone size: -
D gene: TRBD1
CDR3 DNA: TGCGCCAGCAGCCAAGATTTAGGCGGGACAGGGGGGAGGGAGCAGTACTTC
CDR3 protein: CASSQDLGGTGGREQYF

V gene: TRBV11-2
J gene: TRBJ1-3
clone size: -
D gene: TRBD1
CDR3 DNA: TGTGCCAGCAGCCGACAGGGGCCCACCTCTGGAAACACCATATATTTT
CDR3 protein: CASSRQGPTSGNTIYF

V gene: TRBV6-4
J gene: TRBJ2-7
clone size: -
D gene: TRBD2
CDR3 DNA: TGTGCCAGCAGCGCCACTAGCGGGAAAAGAAGTGGCGAGCAGTACTTC
CDR3 protein: CASSATSGKRSGEQYF

V gene: TRBV13
J gene: TRBJ2-2
clone size: -
D gene: TRBD1
CDR3 DNA: TGTGCCAGCAGCTTAGATTACAGGGGTGGCACCGGGGAGCTGTTTTTT
CDR3 protein: CASSLDYRGGTGELFF

V gene: TRBV5-1
J gene: TRBJ2-3
clone size: -
D gene: -
CDR3 DNA: TGCGCCAGCAGCCCTGTGGGCGTCGGCGGGGGCACTCATACGCAGTATTTT
CDR3 protein: CASSPVGVGGGTHTQYF

V gene: TRBV5-4
J gene: TRBJ2-5
clone size: few
D gene: -
CDR3 DNA: TGTGCCAGCAGCTTGGATGGCTCGGGGGAGACCCAGTACTTC
CDR3 protein: CASSLDGSGETQYF

V gene: TRBV5-1
J gene: TRBJ2-1
clone size: once
D gene: TRBD2
CDR3 DNA: TGCGCCAGCAGCTCCAGACTAGCGGGAGCCGAGCAGTTCTTC
CDR3 protein: CASSSRLAGAEQFF

V gene: TRBV5-1
J gene: TRBJ1-2
clone size: once
D gene: TRBD1
CDR3 DNA: TGCGCCAGCAGCTCCGGGACAGGGGGCTCTGGCTACACCTTC
CDR3 protein: CASSSGTGGSGYTF

V gene: TRBV27
J gene: TRBJ1-1
clone size: -
D gene: TRBD1
CDR3 DNA: TGTGCCAGCAGTTTGGGGAACAGGGGGCTGACTGAAGCTTTCTTT
CDR3 protein: CASSLGNRGLTEAFF

V gene: TRBV6-1
J gene: TRBJ1-2
clone size: -
D gene: TRBD1
CDR3 DNA: TGTGCCAGCACCACCGGACAGGTTGGGCATGGCTACACCTTC
CDR3 protein: CASTTGQVGHGYTF

V gene: TRBV7-7
J gene: TRBJ1-1
clone size: -
D gene: -
CDR3 DNA: TGTGCTAGCAGCGTACAGATGAACACTGAAGCTTTCTTT
CDR3 protein: CASSVQMNTEAFF

V gene: TRBV19
J gene: TRBJ2-3
clone size: few
D gene: TRBD2
CDR3 DNA: TGTGCCAGTAGTGGGGGGGGTCACCCTAGCACAGATACGCAGTATTTT
CDR3 protein: CASSGGGHPSTDTQYF